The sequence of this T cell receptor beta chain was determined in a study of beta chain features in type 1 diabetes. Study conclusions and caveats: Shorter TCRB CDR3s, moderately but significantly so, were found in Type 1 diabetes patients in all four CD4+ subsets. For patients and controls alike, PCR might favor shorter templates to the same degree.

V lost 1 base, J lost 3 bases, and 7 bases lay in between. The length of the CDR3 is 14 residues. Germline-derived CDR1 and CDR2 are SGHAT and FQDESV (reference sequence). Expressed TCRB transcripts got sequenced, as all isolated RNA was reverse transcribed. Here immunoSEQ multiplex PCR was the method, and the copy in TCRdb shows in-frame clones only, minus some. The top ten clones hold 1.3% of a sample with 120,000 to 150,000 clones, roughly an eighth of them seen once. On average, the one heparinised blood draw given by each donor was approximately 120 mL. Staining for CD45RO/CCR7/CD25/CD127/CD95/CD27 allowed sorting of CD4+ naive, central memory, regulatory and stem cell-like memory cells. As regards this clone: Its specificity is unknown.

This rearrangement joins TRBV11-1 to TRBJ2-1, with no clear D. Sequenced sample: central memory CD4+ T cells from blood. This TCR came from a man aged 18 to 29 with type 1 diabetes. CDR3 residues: CASSLEASYNEQFF. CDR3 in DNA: TGTGCCAGCAGCTTAGAGGCCAGCTACAATGAGCAGTTCTTC.